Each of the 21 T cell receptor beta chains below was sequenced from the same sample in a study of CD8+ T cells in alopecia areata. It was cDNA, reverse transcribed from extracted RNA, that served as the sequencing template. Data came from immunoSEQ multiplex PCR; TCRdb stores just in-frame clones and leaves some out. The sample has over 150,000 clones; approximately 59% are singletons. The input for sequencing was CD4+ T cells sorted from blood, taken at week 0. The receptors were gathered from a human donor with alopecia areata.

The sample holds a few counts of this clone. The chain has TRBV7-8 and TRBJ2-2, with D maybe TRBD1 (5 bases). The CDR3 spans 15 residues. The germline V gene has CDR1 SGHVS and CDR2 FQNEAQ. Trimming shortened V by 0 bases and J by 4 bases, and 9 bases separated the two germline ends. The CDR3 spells CASSLARQPTGELFF. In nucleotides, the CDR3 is TGTGCCAGCAGCTTAGCGAGACAGCCCACCGGGGAGCTGTTTTTT.

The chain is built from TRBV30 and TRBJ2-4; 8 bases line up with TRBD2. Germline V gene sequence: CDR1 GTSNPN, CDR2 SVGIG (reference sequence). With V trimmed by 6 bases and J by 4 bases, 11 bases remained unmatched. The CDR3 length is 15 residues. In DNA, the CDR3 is TGTGCCTGTTCCCCCTTCGGGGGGGGGAAAAACATTCAGTACTTC. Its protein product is CACSPFGGGKNIQYF.

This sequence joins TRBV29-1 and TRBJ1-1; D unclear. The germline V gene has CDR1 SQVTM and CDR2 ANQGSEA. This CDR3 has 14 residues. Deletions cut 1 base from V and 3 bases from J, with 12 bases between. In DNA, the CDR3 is TGCAGCGTTGAAGGGATGAGGATCGACACTGAAGCTTTCTTT. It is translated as CSVEGMRIDTEAFF.

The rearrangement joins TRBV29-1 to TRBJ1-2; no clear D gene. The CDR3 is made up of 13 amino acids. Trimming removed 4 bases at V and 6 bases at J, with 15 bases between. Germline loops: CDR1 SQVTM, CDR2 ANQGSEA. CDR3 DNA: TGCAGCGTTGTTGGCTTTCCCCCGGATGGCTACACCTTC. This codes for CSVVGFPPDGYTF.

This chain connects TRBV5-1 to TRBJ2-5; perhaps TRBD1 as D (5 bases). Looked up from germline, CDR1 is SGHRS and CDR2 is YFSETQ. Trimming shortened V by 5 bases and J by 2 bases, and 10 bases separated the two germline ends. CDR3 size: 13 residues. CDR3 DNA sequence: TGCGCCAGCAGTCGTGACAGACAAGAGACCCAGTACTTC. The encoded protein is CASSRDRQETQYF.

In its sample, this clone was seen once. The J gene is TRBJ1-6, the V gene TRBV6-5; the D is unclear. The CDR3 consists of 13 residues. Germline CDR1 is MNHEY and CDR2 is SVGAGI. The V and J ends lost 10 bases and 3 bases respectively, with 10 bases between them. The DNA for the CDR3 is TGTGCCAACGACGGAAACTATAATTCACCCCTCCACTTT. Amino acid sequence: CANDGNYNSPLHF.

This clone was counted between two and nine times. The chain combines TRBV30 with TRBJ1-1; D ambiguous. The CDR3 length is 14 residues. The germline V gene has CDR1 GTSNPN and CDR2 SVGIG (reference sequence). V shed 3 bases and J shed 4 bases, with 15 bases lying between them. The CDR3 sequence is CAWRGRSSGTEAFF. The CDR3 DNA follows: TGTGCCTGGAGAGGCAGAAGTTCCGGCACTGAAGCTTTCTTT.

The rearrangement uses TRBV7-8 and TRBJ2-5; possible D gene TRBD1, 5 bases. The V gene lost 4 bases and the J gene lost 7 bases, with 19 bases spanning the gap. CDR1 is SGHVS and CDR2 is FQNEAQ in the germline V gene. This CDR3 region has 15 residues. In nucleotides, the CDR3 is TGTGCCAGCAGCTCCAGGTGGCAGGGTATGGGGACCCAGTACTTC. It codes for CASSSRWQGMGTQYF. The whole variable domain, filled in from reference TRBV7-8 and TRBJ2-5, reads GAGVSQSPRYKVAKRGQDVALRCDPISGHVSLFWYQQALGQGPEFLTYFQNEAQLDKSGLPSDRFFAERPEGSVSTLKIQRTQQEDSAVYLCASSSRWQGMGTQYFGPGTRLLVL.

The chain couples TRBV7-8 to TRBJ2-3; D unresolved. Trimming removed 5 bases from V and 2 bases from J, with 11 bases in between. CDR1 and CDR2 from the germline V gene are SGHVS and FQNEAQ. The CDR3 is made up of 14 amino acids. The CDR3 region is CASSPDPTTDTQYF. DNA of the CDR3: TGTGCCAGCAGCCCCGACCCGACCACAGATACGCAGTATTTT.

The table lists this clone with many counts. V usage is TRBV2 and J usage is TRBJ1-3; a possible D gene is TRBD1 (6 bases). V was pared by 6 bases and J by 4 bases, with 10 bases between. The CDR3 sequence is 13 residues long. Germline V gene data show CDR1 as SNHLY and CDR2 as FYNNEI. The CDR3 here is CASSADRGNTIYF. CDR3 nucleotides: TGTGCCAGCAGCGCTGACAGGGGAAACACCATATATTTT.

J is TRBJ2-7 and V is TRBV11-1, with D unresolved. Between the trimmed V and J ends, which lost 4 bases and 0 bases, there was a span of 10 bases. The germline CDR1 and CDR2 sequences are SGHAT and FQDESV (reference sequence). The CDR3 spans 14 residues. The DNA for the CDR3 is TGTGCCAGCAGCTCCGGCCGAGACTCCTACGAGCAGTACTTC. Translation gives CASSSGRDSYEQYF.

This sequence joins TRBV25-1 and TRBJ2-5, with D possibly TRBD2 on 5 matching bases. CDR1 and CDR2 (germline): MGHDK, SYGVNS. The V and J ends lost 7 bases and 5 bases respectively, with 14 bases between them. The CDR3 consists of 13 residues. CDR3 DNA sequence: TGTGCCAGCAACCTAGGACTGGGGGAGACCCAGTACTTC. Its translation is CASNLGLGETQYF. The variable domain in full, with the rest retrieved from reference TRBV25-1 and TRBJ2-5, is EADIYQTPRYLVIGTGKKITLECSQTMGHDKMYWYQQDPGMELHLIHYSYGVNSTEKGDLSSESTVSRIRTEHFPLTLESARPSHTSQYLCASNLGLGETQYFGPGTRLLVL.

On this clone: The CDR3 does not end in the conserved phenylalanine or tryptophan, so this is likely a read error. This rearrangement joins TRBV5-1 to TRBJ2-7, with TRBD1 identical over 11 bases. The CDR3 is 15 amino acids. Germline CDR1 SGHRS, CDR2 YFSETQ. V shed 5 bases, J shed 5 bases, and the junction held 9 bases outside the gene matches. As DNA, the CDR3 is TGCGCCAGCAGGGACTCGGACAGGGGGCTCCACGAGCAGTACCTC. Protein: CASRDSDRGLHEQYL.

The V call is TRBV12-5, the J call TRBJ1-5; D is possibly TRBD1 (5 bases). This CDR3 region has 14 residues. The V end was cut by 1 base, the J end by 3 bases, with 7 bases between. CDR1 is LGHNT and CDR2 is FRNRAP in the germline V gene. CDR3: CASGLGGSNQPQHF. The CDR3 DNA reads TGTGCTAGTGGTTTGGGGGGGTCCAATCAGCCCCAGCATTTT.

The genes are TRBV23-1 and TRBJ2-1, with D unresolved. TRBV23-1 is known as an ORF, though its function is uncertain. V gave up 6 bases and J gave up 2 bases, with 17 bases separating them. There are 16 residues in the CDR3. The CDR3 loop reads CASSVSEDGTYNEQFF. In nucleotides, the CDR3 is TGCGCCAGCAGCGTTTCCGAGGACGGAACCTACAATGAGCAGTTCTTC.

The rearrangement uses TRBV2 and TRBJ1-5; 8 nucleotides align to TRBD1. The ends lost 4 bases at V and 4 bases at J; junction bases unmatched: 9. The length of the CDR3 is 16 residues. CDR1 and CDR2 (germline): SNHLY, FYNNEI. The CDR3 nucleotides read TGTGCCAGCAGTGCCCGGACAGGGCTAGGGAATCAGCCCCAGCATTTT. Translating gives CASSARTGLGNQPQHF.

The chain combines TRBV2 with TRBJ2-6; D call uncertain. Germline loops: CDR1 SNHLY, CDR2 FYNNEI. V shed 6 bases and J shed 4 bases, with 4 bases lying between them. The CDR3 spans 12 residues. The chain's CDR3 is CASRRGANVLTF. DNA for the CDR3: TGTGCCAGCAGAAGGGGGGCCAACGTCCTGACTTTC.

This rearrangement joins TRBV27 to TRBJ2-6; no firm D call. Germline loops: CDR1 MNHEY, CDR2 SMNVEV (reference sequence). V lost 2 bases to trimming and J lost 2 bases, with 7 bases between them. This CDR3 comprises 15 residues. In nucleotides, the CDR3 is TGTGCCAGCAGTTTACTGAGGACTGGGGCCAACGTCCTGACTTTC. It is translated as CASSLLRTGANVLTF.

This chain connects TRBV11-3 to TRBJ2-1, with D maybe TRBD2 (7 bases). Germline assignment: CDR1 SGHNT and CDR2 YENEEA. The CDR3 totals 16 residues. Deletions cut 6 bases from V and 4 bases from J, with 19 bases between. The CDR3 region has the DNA TGTGCCAGCAGGGATGGCGGGGGCCCCATTTACAATGAGCAGTTCTTC. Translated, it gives CASRDGGGPIYNEQFF.

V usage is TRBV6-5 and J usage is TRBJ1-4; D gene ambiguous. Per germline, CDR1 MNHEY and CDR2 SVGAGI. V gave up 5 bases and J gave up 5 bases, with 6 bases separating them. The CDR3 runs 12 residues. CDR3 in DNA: TGTGCCAGCAGTCACGCGAATGAAAAACTGTTTTTT. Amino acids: CASSHANEKLFF.

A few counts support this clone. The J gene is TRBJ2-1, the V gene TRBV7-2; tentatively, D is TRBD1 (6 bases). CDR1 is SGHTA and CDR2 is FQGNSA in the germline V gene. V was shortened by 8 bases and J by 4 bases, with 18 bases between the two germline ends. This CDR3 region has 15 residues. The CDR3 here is CASAGANHRYNEQFF. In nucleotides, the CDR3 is TGTGCCAGCGCAGGGGCTAATCATCGATACAATGAGCAGTTCTTC.